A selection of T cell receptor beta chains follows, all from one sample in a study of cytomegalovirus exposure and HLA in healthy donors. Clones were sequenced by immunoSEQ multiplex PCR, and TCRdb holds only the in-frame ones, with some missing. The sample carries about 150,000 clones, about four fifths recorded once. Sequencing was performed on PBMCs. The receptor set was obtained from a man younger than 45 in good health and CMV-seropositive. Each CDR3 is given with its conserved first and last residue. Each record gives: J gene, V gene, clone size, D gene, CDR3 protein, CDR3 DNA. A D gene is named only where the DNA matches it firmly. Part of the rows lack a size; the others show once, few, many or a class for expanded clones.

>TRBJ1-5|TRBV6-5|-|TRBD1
CASRAGQSSNQPQHF
TGTGCCAGCAGGGCGGGACAGTCTAGCAATCAGCCCCAGCATTTT
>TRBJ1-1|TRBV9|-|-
CASSPRGTYTEAFF
TGTGCCAGCAGCCCGCGGGGGACCTACACTGAAGCTTTCTTT
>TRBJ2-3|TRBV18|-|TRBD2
CASSPRSSGISDTQYF
TGTGCCAGCTCACCACGATCTAGCGGGATCTCAGATACGCAGTATTTT
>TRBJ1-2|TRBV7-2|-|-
CASSLGGAYGYTF
TGTGCCAGCAGCCTGGGCGGGGCCTATGGCTACACCTTC
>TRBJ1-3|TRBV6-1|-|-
CASSAADGSSGNTIYF
TGTGCCAGCAGTGCCGCGGACGGGAGCTCTGGAAACACCATATATTTT
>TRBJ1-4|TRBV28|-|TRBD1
CASSSIGTGPEKLFF
TGTGCCAGCAGTTCCATCGGGACAGGGCCCGAAAAACTGTTTTTT
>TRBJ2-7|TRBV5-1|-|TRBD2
CASSWGGTSGTYEQYF
TGCGCCAGCAGCTGGGGGGGGACTAGCGGGACCTACGAGCAGTACTTC
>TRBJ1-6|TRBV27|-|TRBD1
CASSPGTGGNSPLHF
TGTGCCAGCAGTCCCGGGACAGGGGGGAATTCACCCCTCCACTTT
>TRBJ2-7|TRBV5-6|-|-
CASTPLSGISYEQYF
TGTGCCAGCACCCCCCTATCCGGGATTTCCTACGAGCAGTACTTC
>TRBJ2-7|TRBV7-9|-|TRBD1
CASYGDRGSREQYF
TGTGCCAGTTATGGGGACAGGGGTTCTCGTGAGCAGTACTTC
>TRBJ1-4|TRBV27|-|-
CASRSIGDNEKLFF
TGTGCCAGCAGGTCGATAGGGGATAATGAAAAACTGTTTTTT
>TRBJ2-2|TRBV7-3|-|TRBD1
CASSSGTGIGELFF
TGTGCCAGCAGCTCCGGGACAGGGATCGGGGAGCTGTTTTTT
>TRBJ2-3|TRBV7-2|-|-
CASSLARADTQYF
TGTGCCAGCAGCTTAGCGAGAGCGGATACGCAGTATTTT
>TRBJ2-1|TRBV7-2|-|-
CASSLKGDRKQFF
TGTGCCAGCAGCTTAAAGGGGGACCGCAAGCAGTTCTTC
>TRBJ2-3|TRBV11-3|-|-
CASSPDGGSTDTQYF
TGTGCCAGCAGCCCCGATGGAGGCTCCACAGATACGCAGTATTTT
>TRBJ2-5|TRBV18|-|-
CASSPPLLETQYF
TGTGCCAGCTCACCTCCCCTCCTAGAGACCCAGTACTTC
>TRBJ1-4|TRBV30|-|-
CAWRGEATNEKLFF
TGTGCCTGGAGGGGGGAGGCAACTAATGAAAAACTGTTTTTT
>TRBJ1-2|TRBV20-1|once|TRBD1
CSVQGGYGYTF
TGCAGTGTACAGGGGGGATATGGCTACACCTTC
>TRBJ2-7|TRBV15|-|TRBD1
CATSGGQDFTSSYEQYF
TGTGCCACCAGCGGGGGACAGGACTTCACAAGCTCCTACGAGCAGTACTTC
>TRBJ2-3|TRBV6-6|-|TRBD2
CASSYSRGNTDTQYF
TGTGCCAGCAGTTACTCGCGGGGGAACACAGATACGCAGTATTTT
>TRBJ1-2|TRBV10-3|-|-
CAISDDSTGIMGYGYTF
TGTGCCATCAGTGATGACTCGACAGGAATTATGGGCTATGGCTACACCTTC
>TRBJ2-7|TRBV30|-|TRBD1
CAWSLRQGIRDEQYF
TGTGCCTGGAGCCTACGACAGGGTATAAGGGACGAGCAGTACTTC
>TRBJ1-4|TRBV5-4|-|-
CASTWGQGEKLFF
TGTGCCAGCACCTGGGGTCAGGGTGAAAAACTGTTTTTT
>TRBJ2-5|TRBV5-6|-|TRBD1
CASSETGVKRRATQYF
TGTGCCAGCAGCGAAACAGGGGTCAAACGAAGAGCGACCCAGTACTTC
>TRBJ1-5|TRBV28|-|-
CASSPDSPSNQPQHF
TGTGCCAGCAGCCCAGACAGTCCAAGCAATCAGCCCCAGCATTTT
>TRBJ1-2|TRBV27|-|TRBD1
CASSLTGGGYGYTF
TGTGCCAGCAGTCTGACAGGGGGCGGCTATGGCTACACCTTC
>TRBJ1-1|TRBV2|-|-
CASSEGRSRGTEAFF
TGTGCCAGCAGTGAGGGTCGCAGTAGGGGTACTGAAGCTTTCTTT
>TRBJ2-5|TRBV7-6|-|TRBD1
CASSLAGQQETQYF
TGTGCCAGCAGCTTAGCGGGACAGCAAGAGACCCAGTACTTC
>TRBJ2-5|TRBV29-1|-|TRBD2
CSVDHRLGLAGVGETQYF
TGCAGCGTAGATCATCGTTTGGGACTAGCGGGAGTAGGGGAGACCCAGTACTTC
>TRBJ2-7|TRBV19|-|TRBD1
CASSQGAYEQYF
TGTGCCAGTAGCCAGGGGGCCTACGAGCAGTACTTC
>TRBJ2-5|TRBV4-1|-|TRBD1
CASSQETGGRETQYF
TGCGCCAGCAGCCAAGAAACAGGGGGCAGGGAGACCCAGTACTTC
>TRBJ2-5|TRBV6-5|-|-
CASSYSNSLETQYF
TGTGCCAGCAGTTACTCGAACAGCTTAGAGACCCAGTACTTC
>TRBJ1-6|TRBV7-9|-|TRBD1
CASSLGNRGKYNSPLHF
TGTGCCAGCAGCTTAGGGAACAGGGGGAAGTATAATTCACCCCTCCACTTT
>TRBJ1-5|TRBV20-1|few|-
CSDLHQPQHF
TGCAGTGACCTACATCAGCCCCAGCATTTT
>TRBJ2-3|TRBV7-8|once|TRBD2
CASSLESPPSGGYTDTQYF
TGTGCCAGCAGCTTAGAATCCCCTCCTAGCGGGGGCTACACAGATACGCAGTATTTT
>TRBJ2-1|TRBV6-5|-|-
CASSYSKQAPYNEQFF
TGTGCCAGCAGTTACTCGAAACAGGCCCCCTACAATGAGCAGTTCTTC
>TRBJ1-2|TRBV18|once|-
CASSPGRGDPNYGYTF
TGTGCCAGCTCACCAGGCAGGGGAGATCCTAACTATGGCTACACCTTC
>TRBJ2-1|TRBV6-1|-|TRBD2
CASSEEAGGYDQQFF
TGTGCCAGCAGTGAAGAGGCGGGAGGGTATGATCAGCAGTTCTTC
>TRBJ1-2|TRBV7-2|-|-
CASSLVQSNYGYTF
TGTGCCAGCAGCTTAGTACAATCCAACTATGGCTACACCTTC
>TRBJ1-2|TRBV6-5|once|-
CASRPPRSRNYGYTF
TGTGCCAGCAGGCCCCCTAGGAGTAGGAACTATGGCTACACCTTC
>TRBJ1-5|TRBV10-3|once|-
CAIRASGGSQPQHF
TGTGCCATCAGAGCGTCGGGAGGCTCCCAGCCCCAGCATTTT
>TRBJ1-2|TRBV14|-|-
CASSPPTVSDGYTF
TGTGCCAGCAGCCCTCCGACAGTGTCCGATGGCTACACCTTC
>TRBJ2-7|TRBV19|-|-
CASSIRGRVTNEQYF
TGTGCCAGTAGTATCCGAGGCAGGGTAACCAACGAGCAGTACTTC
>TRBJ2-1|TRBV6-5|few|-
CASSYTTRGGEQFF
TGTGCCAGCAGTTACACCACGAGGGGGGGTGAGCAGTTCTTC
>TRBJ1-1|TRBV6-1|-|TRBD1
CASSAKDRGPGEAFF
TGTGCCAGCAGCGCTAAAGACAGGGGGCCGGGTGAAGCTTTCTTT